The T cell receptor beta chain under discussion was sequenced for a study of CD4 T cell repertoires in COVID-19. This clone was picked up one time. Per the germline V gene, CDR1 is SGHTA and CDR2 is FQGNSA. Trimming cost V 0 bases and J 4 bases, with 4 bases left between them. The CDR3 is 13 amino acids. Only in-frame clones appear in the TCRdb table, and some are missing; sequencing was by immunoSEQ multiplex PCR. The profile shows over 75,000 clones, around 82% of them singletons. The chain is built from TRBV7-2 and TRBJ1-5; D unclear. The material was CD4+ T cells from peripheral blood, obtained after recovery from COVID-19. This TCR was recovered from a human donor who had COVID-19. The CDR3 DNA reads as TGTGCCAGCAGCTTAGCTGATAATCAGCCCCAGCATTTT. Protein: CASSLADNQPQHF.